Sequencing of this TCR beta chain was carried out in a study of blood T cell repertoires in COVID-19 (TCRdb year 2020). For the wider study: Collaborator samples came from the United States, Italy and Spain and covered acute and convalescent phases of COVID-19. Nearly every sample came with metadata listing a de-identified subject ID, COVID-19 status, age in years and sex. The dataset comprised deeply sampled blood TCRbeta repertoires from subjects exposed to, actively infected with, or recovered from COVID-19. Where available, HLA class I and class II types were obtained from metadata supplied by the sample provider rather than from assay-based typing. The prospective study material was composed of cDNA or gDNA derived from T cells, B-cell-depleted T cells, or PBMCs. The repertoires were released in a freely available public database meant as a resource for research on the immune response to SARS-CoV-2. The samples were drawn from the first 160 participants of the ongoing ImmuneRACE study and from under 1,500 subjects provided by 6 global collaborators.

For CDR1 and CDR2, the germline V gene (reference sequence) lists LNHDA and SQIVND. Counted from cysteine to phenylalanine, this CDR3 has 15 amino acids. The read is trimmed to its CDR3 DNA, 45 bases read in frame from base 1. Germline trimming amounts to 5 bases on V and 0 bases on J, with 6 as the count of junction bases outside the gene matches. On this clone: What antigen it recognizes has not been identified. Nothing much larger sits one base from this clone, and base qualities are not available.

Each collaborating institution followed its own protocols to collect whole blood in K2EDTA tubes. For TCRbeta analysis, collaborators shipped samples in one of three forms: frozen whole blood, isolated PBMCs, or DNA extracted from either of those sample types. The immunoSEQ Assay, a bias-controlled multiplex PCR, was used to amplify TCRbeta CDR3 regions from genomic DNA. As for the authors' bioinformatics: Nucleated cell counts per sample were estimated from amplification of reference gene primers within the assay. Sequence reads were collapsed and filtered to measure the absolute abundance of every unique TCRbeta CDR3 rearrangement. For each sample, productive Simpson clonality was calculated by taking the square root of Simpson's diversity index across productive rearrangements. TCRdb obtained this table from immuneACCESS and retained in-frame rearrangements with V and J assigned. These tables miss some clones; where compared with another copy, unresolved V genes account for less than half of the shortfall, and the remainder is unexplained. The DNA was the basis for D and trimming; V, J and clone size are from that table. The sample has approximately 140,000 clones on record, roughly 88% of them singletons. The leading ten clones occupy more than 9% of the sample.

The study at large found these results: How much clinical and demographic metadata was included differed by source and by participant, and the metadata was provided uncurated.

The sequence is built from TRBV19 and TRBJ2-7, with 8 middle bases fitting TRBD1. The receptor was derived from a man aged 60 to 69 with active or convalescent COVID-19. The material sequenced was peripheral blood. The CDR3 reads CASSRDRGSSYEQYF. In nucleotide form, the sequence is TGTGCCAGTAGTCGCGACAGGGGCAGCTCCTACGAGCAGTACTTC.